This is a list of T cell receptor beta chains from one sample in a study of blood T cell repertoires in COVID-19. TCRdb keeps only in-frame clones here, not all; method: immunoSEQ multiplex PCR. The sample has 100,000 or so clones; approximately 92% are singletons. The source material was peripheral blood. The source of these receptors is a woman aged 60-75 years with active COVID-19. Both conserved end residues are part of each CDR3. The D gene is left open where the match is weak. Not every row has a clone size; where given, it reads once, few, many or a size class.

clone_size: -; cdr3_length: 18; j_call: TRBJ2-3; d_call: TRBD2; v_call: TRBV19; cdr3_nt: TGTGCCAGTAGTATCATCCGGACTAGCGGGAGTCGAGCAGATACGCAGTATTTT; cdr3_aa: CASSIIRTSGSRADTQYF
clone_size: -; cdr3_length: 14; j_call: TRBJ1-2; d_call: TRBD1; v_call: TRBV7-9; cdr3_nt: TGTGCCAGCAGCCTAACAGGGGGGAACTATGGCTACACCTTC; cdr3_aa: CASSLTGGNYGYTF
clone_size: -; cdr3_length: 14; j_call: TRBJ1-1; d_call: TRBD1; v_call: TRBV19; cdr3_nt: TGTGCCAGTAGACCGGGACAGCTGTCCACTGAAGCTTTCTTT; cdr3_aa: CASRPGQLSTEAFF
clone_size: -; cdr3_length: 12; j_call: TRBJ2-1; d_call: TRBD2; v_call: TRBV29-1; cdr3_nt: TGCAGCGTTGAGGTAGCGGGGAATGAGCAGTTCTTC; cdr3_aa: CSVEVAGNEQFF
clone_size: few; cdr3_length: 15; j_call: TRBJ2-1; d_call: -; v_call: TRBV19; cdr3_nt: TGTGCCAGTAGCTCCCCAGGCGGGGCCGGCCATGAGCAGTTCTTC; cdr3_aa: CASSSPGGAGHEQFF
clone_size: -; cdr3_length: 14; j_call: TRBJ1-1; d_call: -; v_call: TRBV14; cdr3_nt: TGTGCCAGCAGCAGACAGGTCTTAATCACTGAAGCTTTCTTT; cdr3_aa: CASSRQVLITEAFF
clone_size: -; cdr3_length: 15; j_call: TRBJ2-2; d_call: TRBD1; v_call: TRBV9; cdr3_nt: TGTGCCAGCAGCGTAGTAACAGGGGGAGCCGGGGAGCTGTTTTTT; cdr3_aa: CASSVVTGGAGELFF
clone_size: -; cdr3_length: 14; j_call: TRBJ2-1; d_call: TRBD1; v_call: TRBV19; cdr3_nt: TGTGCCAGTACCGGACAGGAAACATACAATGAGCAGTTCTTC; cdr3_aa: CASTGQETYNEQFF
clone_size: -; cdr3_length: 14; j_call: TRBJ1-5; d_call: TRBD1; v_call: TRBV11-2; cdr3_nt: TGTGCCAGCAGCCACGACAGGGGCAATCAGCCCCAGCATTTT; cdr3_aa: CASSHDRGNQPQHF
clone_size: few; cdr3_length: 13; j_call: TRBJ1-5; d_call: -; v_call: TRBV27; cdr3_nt: TGTGCCAGCAGTATAGGGGGACATACGCCCCAGCATTTT; cdr3_aa: CASSIGGHTPQHF
clone_size: -; cdr3_length: 16; j_call: TRBJ2-7; d_call: TRBD1; v_call: TRBV3-1/TRBV3-2; cdr3_nt: TGTGCCAGCAGCCAAGAGGGGACAGGGGAAACGGGCGAGCAGTACTTC; cdr3_aa: CASSQEGTGETGEQYF
clone_size: -; cdr3_length: 11; j_call: TRBJ2-2; d_call: -; v_call: TRBV27; cdr3_nt: TGTGCCAGCCGATACAGCGGGGAGCTGTTTTTT; cdr3_aa: CASRYSGELFF
clone_size: -; cdr3_length: 16; j_call: TRBJ2-3; d_call: -; v_call: TRBV5-1; cdr3_nt: TGCGCCAGCAGCTTGCAGGGCCGGGGGGCCTTCGATACGCAGTATTTT; cdr3_aa: CASSLQGRGAFDTQYF
clone_size: -; cdr3_length: 14; j_call: TRBJ1-1; d_call: -; v_call: TRBV5-1; cdr3_nt: TGCGCCAGCAGCTTGGGGGCAGAGAACACTGAAGCTTTCTTT; cdr3_aa: CASSLGAENTEAFF
clone_size: -; cdr3_length: 16; j_call: TRBJ2-1; d_call: -; v_call: TRBV2; cdr3_nt: TGTGCCAGCAGTGAAATTGAGATTCGCTCCTACAATGAGCAGTTCTTC; cdr3_aa: CASSEIEIRSYNEQFF
clone_size: -; cdr3_length: 15; j_call: TRBJ2-7; d_call: -; v_call: TRBV2; cdr3_nt: TGTGCCAGCAGTTTCGAGAGTGGGGGCCCCTACGAGCAGTACTTC; cdr3_aa: CASSFESGGPYEQYF
clone_size: -; cdr3_length: 18; j_call: TRBJ2-1; d_call: TRBD2; v_call: TRBV4-3; cdr3_nt: TGCGCCAGCAGCCACTCCTTCGGGGGGGGAATCTCCTACAATGAGCAGTTCTTC; cdr3_aa: CASSHSFGGGISYNEQFF
clone_size: -; cdr3_length: 15; j_call: TRBJ1-2; d_call: TRBD1; v_call: TRBV10-1; cdr3_nt: TGCGCCAGCAGTGCCGACAGGGGCTATAACTATGGCTACACCTTC; cdr3_aa: CASSADRGYNYGYTF
clone_size: -; cdr3_length: 14; j_call: TRBJ1-1; d_call: -; v_call: TRBV6-2/TRBV6-3; cdr3_nt: TGTGCCAGCAGTTCCTTCCTAAGTGGCACTGAAGCTTTCTTT; cdr3_aa: CASSSFLSGTEAFF
clone_size: -; cdr3_length: 16; j_call: TRBJ2-7; d_call: -; v_call: TRBV28; cdr3_nt: TGTGCCAGCAGTCCCGGAGGGCGTCCTGGGGAGAGGGAGCAGTACTTC; cdr3_aa: CASSPGGRPGEREQYF
clone_size: -; cdr3_length: 14; j_call: TRBJ1-1; d_call: -; v_call: TRBV14; cdr3_nt: TGTGCCAGCAGCCATGCATACTTGAGCACTGAAGCTTTCTTT; cdr3_aa: CASSHAYLSTEAFF
clone_size: -; cdr3_length: 13; j_call: TRBJ1-2; d_call: -; v_call: TRBV12-3/TRBV12-4; cdr3_nt: TGTGCCAGCAGGAAGTCAGATAACTATGGCTACACCTTC; cdr3_aa: CASRKSDNYGYTF
clone_size: -; cdr3_length: 12; j_call: TRBJ1-2; d_call: -; v_call: TRBV5-6; cdr3_nt: TGTGCCAGCAGCTTGGCCGGCTATGGCTACACCTTC; cdr3_aa: CASSLAGYGYTF